A selection of T cell receptor beta chains follows, all from one sample in a study of radiotherapy plus CTLA-4 blockade in lung cancer. Only in-frame clones appear in the TCRdb table, and some are missing; sequencing was by immunoSEQ multiplex PCR. The sample has about 38,000 clones; about three quarters are singletons. Sequenced material: peripheral blood, taken from a patient treated with radiotherapy plus ipilimumab. These receptor sequences come from a human donor with non-small cell lung cancer who had stable disease on radiotherapy plus ipilimumab. The CDR3 runs from the conserved cysteine through the conserved F or W. The size of a clone is reported for some rows only, either as once, few or many, or as a class for expanded clones.

V: TRBV28
size: .
J: TRBJ1-5
CDR3: CASSFPPSNQPQHF

V: TRBV19
size: .
J: TRBJ1-4
CDR3: CASSIDRDEKLFF

V: TRBV6-1
size: few
J: TRBJ1-3
CDR3: CASRTGFSGNTIYF

V: TRBV9
size: once
J: TRBJ2-3
CDR3: CASSRLAGSTDTQYF

V: TRBV18
size: once
J: TRBJ1-3
CDR3: CASSSLQGPSSGNTIYF

V: TRBV7-6
size: once
J: TRBJ1-3
CDR3: CASSLRQGTSGNTIYF

V: TRBV7-9
size: .
J: TRBJ1-3
CDR3: CASSLETGAGNTIYF

V: TRBV6-5
size: few
J: TRBJ1-5
CDR3: CASSYTDSLNQPQHF

V: TRBV2
size: .
J: TRBJ1-3
CDR3: CASRSQVSGNTIYF

V: TRBV10-1
size: .
J: TRBJ2-5
CDR3: CASSDGAGWETQYF

V: TRBV6-1
size: .
J: TRBJ2-2
CDR3: CASRPQGNTGELFF

V: TRBV18
size: .
J: TRBJ1-1
CDR3: CASSGLLAAKNTEAFF

V: TRBV19
size: .
J: TRBJ2-3
CDR3: CASSITGTSTDTQYF

V: TRBV19
size: few
J: TRBJ2-1
CDR3: CASSIVGLAATDGNEQFF

V: TRBV6-5
size: few
J: TRBJ2-7
CDR3: CASSVVAVAHEQYF

V: TRBV6-5
size: .
J: TRBJ1-2
CDR3: CASSLVGGRYGYTF

V: TRBV2
size: .
J: TRBJ1-2
CDR3: CASSESGNGYTF

V: TRBV6-6
size: few
J: TRBJ2-3
CDR3: CASSYSRQAIDTQYF

V: TRBV18
size: few
J: TRBJ1-5
CDR3: CASSPESGGFQPQHF

V: TRBV29-1
size: .
J: TRBJ1-2
CDR3: CSVGAGDYGYTF

V: TRBV19
size: .
J: TRBJ2-5
CDR3: CASSISAVGETQYF

V: TRBV18
size: .
J: TRBJ2-3
CDR3: CASSPWTSGADTQYF